This entry describes one T cell receptor beta chain. The antigen is undetermined. This record comes from a study of beta chain features in type 1 diabetes. General study results and limits: The question left open here concerned HLA type influencing TCRB rearrangement. The naive, central memory and Treg TCRB repertoires looked more alike in patients than they did in healthy donors. Whatever favoring of shorter templates PCR might show would apply equally to patients and controls.

Every isolated RNA sample was fully reverse transcribed, so sequencing captured expressed TCRB transcripts. A few million reads were obtained on average from naive, central memory and regulatory T cell samples. Clones were sequenced by immunoSEQ multiplex PCR, and TCRdb holds only the in-frame ones, with some missing. The sample comprises about 150,000 clones, approximately 12% of which are singletons, and roughly 2% rests with the top ten. CDR3 length: 16 residues. V gave up 3 bases and J gave up 4 bases; unmatched junction bases: 9. CDR1 and CDR2 from the germline V gene are LGHNA and YSLEER. Sequencing was carried out using central memory CD4+ T cells from blood. This clonotype originated in a young man in good health. The V and J genes are TRBV4-3 and TRBJ2-1, with 7 bases fitting TRBD1. Written as DNA, the CDR3 is TGCGCCAGCAGCCAGTCAAAACAGGGGTTTTACAATGAGCAGTTCTTC. As protein: CASSQSKQGFYNEQFF.